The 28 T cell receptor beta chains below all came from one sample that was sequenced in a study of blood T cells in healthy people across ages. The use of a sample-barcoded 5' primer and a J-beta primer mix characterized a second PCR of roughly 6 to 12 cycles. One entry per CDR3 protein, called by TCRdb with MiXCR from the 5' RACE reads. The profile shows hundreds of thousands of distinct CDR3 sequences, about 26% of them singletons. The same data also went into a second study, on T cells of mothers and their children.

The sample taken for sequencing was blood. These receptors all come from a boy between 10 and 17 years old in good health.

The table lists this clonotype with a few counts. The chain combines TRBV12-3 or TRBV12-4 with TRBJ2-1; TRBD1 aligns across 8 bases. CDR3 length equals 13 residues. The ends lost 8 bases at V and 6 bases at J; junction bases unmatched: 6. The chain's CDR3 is CASGEQGVNEQFF. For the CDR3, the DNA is TGTGCCAGCGGGGAACAGGGGGTCAATGAGCAGTTCTTC.

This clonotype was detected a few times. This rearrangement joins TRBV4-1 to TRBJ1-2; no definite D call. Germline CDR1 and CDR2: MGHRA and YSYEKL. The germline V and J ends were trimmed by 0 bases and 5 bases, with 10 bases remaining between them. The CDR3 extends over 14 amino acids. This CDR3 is CASSQELGSYGYTF. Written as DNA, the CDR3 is TGCGCCAGCAGCCAAGAACTGGGCAGTTATGGCTACACCTTC.

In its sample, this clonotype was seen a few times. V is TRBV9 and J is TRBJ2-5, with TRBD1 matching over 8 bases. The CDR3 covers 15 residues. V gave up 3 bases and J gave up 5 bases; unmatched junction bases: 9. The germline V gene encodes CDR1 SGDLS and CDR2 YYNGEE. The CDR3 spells CASSEGTGARETQYF. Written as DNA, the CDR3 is TGTGCCAGCAGCGAGGGGACAGGCGCTCGGGAGACCCAGTACTTC. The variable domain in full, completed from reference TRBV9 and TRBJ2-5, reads DSGVTQTPKHLITATGQRVTLRCSPRSGDLSVYWYQQSLDQGLQFLIQYYNGEERAKGNILERFSAQQFPDLHSELNLSSLELGDSALYFCASSEGTGARETQYFGPGTRLLVL.

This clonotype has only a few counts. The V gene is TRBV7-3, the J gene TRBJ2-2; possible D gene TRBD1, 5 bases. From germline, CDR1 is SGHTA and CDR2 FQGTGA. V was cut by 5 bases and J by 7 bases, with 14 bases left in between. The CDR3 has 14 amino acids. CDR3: CASSPQGLLGELFF. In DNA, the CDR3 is TGTGCCAGCAGCCCTCAGGGCTTACTCGGGGAGCTGTTTTTT.

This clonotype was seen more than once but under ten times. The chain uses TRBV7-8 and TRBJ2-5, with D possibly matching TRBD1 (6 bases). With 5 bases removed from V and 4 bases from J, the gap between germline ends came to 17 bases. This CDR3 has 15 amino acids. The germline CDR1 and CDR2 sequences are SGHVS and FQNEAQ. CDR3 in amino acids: CASSGGQLRGETQYF. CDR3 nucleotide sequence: TGTGCCAGCAGCGGCGGACAGCTCCGGGGAGAGACCCAGTACTTC.

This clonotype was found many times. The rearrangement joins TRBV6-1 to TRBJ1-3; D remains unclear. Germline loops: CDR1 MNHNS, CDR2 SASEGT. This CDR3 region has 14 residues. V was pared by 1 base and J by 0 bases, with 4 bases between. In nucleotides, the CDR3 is TGTGCCAGCAGTGAAGGGTACTCTGGAAACACCATATATTTT. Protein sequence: CASSEGYSGNTIYF.

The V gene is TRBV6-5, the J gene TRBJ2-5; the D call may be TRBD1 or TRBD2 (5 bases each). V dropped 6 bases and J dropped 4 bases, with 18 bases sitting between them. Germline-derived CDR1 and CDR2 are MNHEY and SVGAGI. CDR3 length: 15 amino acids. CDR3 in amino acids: CASSQAGTSGETQYF. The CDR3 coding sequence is TGTGCCAGCAGCCAAGCCGGGACCAGCGGAGAGACCCAGTACTTC.

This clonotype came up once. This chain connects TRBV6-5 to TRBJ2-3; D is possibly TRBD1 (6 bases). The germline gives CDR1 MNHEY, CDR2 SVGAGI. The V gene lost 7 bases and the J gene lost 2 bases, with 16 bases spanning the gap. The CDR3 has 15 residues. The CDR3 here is CASNPPGTTTDTQYF. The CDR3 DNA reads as TGTGCCAGCAATCCTCCGGGGACAACCACAGATACGCAGTATTTT.

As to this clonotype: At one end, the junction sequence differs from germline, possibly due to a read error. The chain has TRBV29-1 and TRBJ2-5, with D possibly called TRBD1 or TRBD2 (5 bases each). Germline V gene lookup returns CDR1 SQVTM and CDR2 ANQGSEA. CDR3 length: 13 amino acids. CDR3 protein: CGVWDGGSGTQYF. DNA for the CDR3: TGCGGCGTATGGGACGGCGGTTCGGGGACCCAGTACTTC.

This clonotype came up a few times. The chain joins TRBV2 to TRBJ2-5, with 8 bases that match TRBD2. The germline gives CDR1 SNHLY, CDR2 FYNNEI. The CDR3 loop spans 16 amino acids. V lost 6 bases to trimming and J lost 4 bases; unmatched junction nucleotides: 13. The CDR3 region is CASRAGLAGLRETQYF. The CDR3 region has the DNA TGTGCCAGCAGAGCTGGGCTAGCGGGCCTCCGAGAGACCCAGTACTTC.

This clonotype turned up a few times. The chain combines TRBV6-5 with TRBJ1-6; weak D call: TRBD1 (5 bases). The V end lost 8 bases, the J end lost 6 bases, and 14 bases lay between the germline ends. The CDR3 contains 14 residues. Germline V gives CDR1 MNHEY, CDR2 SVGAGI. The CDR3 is CASWRAGFNSPLHF. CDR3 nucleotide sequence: TGTGCCAGCTGGAGGGCAGGGTTTAATTCACCCCTCCACTTT.

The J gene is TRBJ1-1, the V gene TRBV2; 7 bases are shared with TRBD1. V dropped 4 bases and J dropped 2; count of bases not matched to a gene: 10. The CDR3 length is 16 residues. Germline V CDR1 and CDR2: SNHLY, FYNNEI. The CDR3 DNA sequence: TGTGCCAGCAGTGCCCGGCGGGAGGGGGCCAACACTGAAGCTTTCTTT. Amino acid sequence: CASSARREGANTEAFF. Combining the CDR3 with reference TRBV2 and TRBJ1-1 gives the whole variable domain EPEVTQTPSHQVTQMGQEVILRCVPISNHLYFYWYRQILGQKVEFLVSFYNNEISEKSEIFDDQFSVERPDGSNFTLKIRSTKLEDSAMYFCASSARREGANTEAFFGQGTRLTVV.

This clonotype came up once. DNA for the CDR3: TGTGCCAGCAGACGGACTAGCGGGCCCTACAATGAGCAGTTCTTC. Amino acid sequence: CASRRTSGPYNEQFF. The genes are TRBV5-6 and TRBJ2-1, with 11 bases lining up with TRBD2. With V trimmed by 5 bases and J by 2 bases, 3 bases remained unmatched. CDR1 SGHDT and CDR2 YYEEEE come from the germline V gene. CDR3 length: 15 residues.

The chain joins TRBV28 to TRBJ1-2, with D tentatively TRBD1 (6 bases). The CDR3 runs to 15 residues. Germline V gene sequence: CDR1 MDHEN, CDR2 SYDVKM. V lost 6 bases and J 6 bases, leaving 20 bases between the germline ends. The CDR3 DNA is TGTGCCAGCAGACTTACGGGACACAGGATCGATGGCTACACCTTC. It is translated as CASRLTGHRIDGYTF.

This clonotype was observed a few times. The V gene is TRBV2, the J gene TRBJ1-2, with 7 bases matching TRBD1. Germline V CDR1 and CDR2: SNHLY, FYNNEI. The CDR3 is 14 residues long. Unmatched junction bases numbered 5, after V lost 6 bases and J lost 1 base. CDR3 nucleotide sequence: TGTGCCAGCAGGTGGACAGGCCTTAACTATGGCTACACCTTC. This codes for CASRWTGLNYGYTF.

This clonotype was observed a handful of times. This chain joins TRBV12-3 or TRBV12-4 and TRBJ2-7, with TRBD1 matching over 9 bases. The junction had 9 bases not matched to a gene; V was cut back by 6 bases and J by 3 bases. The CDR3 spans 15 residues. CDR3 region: CASSSGQGGIYEQYF. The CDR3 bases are TGTGCCAGCAGCTCGGGACAGGGAGGGATCTACGAGCAGTACTTC.

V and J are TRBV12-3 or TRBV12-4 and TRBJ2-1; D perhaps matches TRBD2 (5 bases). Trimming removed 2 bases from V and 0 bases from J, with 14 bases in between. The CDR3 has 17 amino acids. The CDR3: CASSLPGNWSSYNEQFF. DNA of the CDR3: TGTGCCAGCAGTTTACCCGGGAACTGGAGCTCCTACAATGAGCAGTTCTTC.

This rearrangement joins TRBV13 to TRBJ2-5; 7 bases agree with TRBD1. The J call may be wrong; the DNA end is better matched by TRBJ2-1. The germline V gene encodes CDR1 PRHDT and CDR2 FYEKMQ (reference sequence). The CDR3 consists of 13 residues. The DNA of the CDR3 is TGTGCCAGCAGCCCTACAGGGGTCAATGAGCAGTTCTTC. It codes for CASSPTGVNEQFF.

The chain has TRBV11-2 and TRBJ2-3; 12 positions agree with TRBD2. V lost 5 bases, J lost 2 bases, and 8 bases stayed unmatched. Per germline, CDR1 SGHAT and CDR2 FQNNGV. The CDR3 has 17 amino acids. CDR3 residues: CASSHTASGGVTDTQYF. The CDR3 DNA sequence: TGTGCCAGCAGCCACACGGCTAGCGGGGGGGTCACAGATACGCAGTATTTT. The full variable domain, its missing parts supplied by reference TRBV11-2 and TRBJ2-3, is EAGVAQSPRYKIIEKRQSVAFWCNPISGHATLYWYQQILGQGPKLLIQFQNNGVVDDSQLPKDRFSAERLKGVDSTLKIQPAKLEDSAVYLCASSHTASGGVTDTQYFGPGTRLTVL.

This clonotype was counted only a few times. DNA for the CDR3: TGTGCCAGCACCCCAGGTTCACCCCTCCACTTT. Translating gives CASTPGSPLHF. The chain is built from TRBV28 and TRBJ1-6; the D is unclear. The CDR3 length is 11 residues. CDR1 and CDR2 from the germline V gene are MDHEN and SYDVKM. V was cut by 7 bases and J by 9 bases, with 7 bases left in between.

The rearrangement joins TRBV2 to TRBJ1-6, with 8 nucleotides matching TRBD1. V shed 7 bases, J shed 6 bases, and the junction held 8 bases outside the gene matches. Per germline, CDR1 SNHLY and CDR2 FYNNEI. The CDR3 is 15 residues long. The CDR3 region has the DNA TGTGCCAGCACCAAGGGACAGGTGATTAATTCACCCCTCCACTTT. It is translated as CASTKGQVINSPLHF.

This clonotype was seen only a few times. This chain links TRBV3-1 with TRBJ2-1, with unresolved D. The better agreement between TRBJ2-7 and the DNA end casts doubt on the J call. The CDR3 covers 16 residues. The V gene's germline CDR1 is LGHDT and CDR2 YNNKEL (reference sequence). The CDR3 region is CASSQDPTSSSYEQYF. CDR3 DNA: TGTGCCAGCAGCCAAGATCCGACTTCGAGCTCCTACGAGCAGTACTTC.

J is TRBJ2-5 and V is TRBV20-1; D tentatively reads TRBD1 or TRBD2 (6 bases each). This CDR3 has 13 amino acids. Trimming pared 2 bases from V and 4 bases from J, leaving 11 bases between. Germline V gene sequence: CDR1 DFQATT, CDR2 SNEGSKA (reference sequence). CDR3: CSARWGARETQYF. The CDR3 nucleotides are TGCAGTGCTAGATGGGGGGCTCGAGAGACCCAGTACTTC.

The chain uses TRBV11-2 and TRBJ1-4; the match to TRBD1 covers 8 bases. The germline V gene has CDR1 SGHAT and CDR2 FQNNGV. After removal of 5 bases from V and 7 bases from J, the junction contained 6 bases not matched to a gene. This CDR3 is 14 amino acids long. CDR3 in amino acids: CASSRTGSGEKLFF. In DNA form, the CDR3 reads TGTGCCAGCAGCAGGACAGGGAGTGGTGAAAAACTGTTTTTT.

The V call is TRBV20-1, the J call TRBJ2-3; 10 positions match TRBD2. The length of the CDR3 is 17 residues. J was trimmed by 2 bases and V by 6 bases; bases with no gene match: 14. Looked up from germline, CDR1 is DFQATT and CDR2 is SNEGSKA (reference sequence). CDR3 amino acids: CSAAGPSGGTITDTQYF. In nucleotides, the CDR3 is TGCAGTGCCGCAGGCCCTAGCGGGGGAACCATCACAGATACGCAGTATTTT.

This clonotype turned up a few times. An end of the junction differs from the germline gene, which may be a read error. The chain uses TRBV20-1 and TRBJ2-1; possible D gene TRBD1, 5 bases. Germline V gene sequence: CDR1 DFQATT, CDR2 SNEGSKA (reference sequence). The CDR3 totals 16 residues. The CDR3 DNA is TGCAGTGCTTCTCTCCTAGGGGCGAGCTCCTACAATGGGCAGTTCTTC. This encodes CSASLLGASSYNGQFF.

CDR3 sequence: CASRGRSTDTQYF. CDR3 sequence (DNA): TGTGCCAGCAGGGGTCGCAGCACAGATACGCAGTATTTT. The chain couples TRBV7-3 to TRBJ2-3; D gene unclear. This CDR3 region has 13 residues. CDR1 SGHTA and CDR2 FQGTGA come from the germline V gene. Trimming took 6 bases from V and 0 from J, leaving 7 bases between them. The full variable domain, its missing parts supplied by reference TRBV7-3 and TRBJ2-3, is GAGVSQTPSNKVTEKGKYVELRCDPISGHTALYWYRQSLGQGPEFLIYFQGTGAADDSGLPNDRFFAVRPEGSVSTLKIQRTERGDSAVYLCASRGRSTDTQYFGPGTRLTVL.

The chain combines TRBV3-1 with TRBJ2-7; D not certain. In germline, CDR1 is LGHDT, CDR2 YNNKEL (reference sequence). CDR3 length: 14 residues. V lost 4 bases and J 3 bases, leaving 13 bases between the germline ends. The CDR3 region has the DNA TGTGCCAGCAGCCCCGCTACCGGTTTCTACGAGCAGTACTTC. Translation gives CASSPATGFYEQYF.